One sample yielded the 3 T cell receptor beta chains listed below, sequenced in a study of glioma-infiltrating T cells after dendritic cell vaccination. Sequencing used immunoSEQ multiplex PCR; TCRdb keeps in-frame clones, though not all of them. The data show 110,000 or so clones, around 90% seen once. Time point of the sample: after dendritic cell vaccination, including at tumor progression/relapse. The source material was blood, sampled after dendritic cell vaccination. The receptors originated from a human donor with glioblastoma.

The chain uses TRBV15 and TRBJ2-7, with 7 bases aligning to TRBD2. Losses at the gene ends were 1 base for V and 6 bases for J; bases not matched to a gene: 6. This CDR3 region has 14 residues. Germline-derived CDR1 and CDR2 are LNHNV and YYDKDF (reference sequence). This CDR3 reads CATSRAREASEQYF. For the CDR3, the DNA is TGTGCCACCAGCAGAGCCCGGGAGGCCTCCGAGCAGTACTTC.

This sequence joins TRBV7-3 and TRBJ2-5, with D perhaps matching TRBD1 (6 bases). Germline-derived CDR1 and CDR2 are SGHTA and FQGTGA. This CDR3 comprises 16 residues. Trimming cost V 2 bases and J 4 bases, with 17 bases left between them. The CDR3 DNA follows: TGTGCCAGCAGCTTAGGGGGCGAGATGGGGCTAGAGACCCAGTACTTC. Its protein is CASSLGGEMGLETQYF.

This clone was seen once. Additional DNA sequences in this sample encode the identical CDR3. This chain joins TRBV6-5 and TRBJ1-2, with TRBD1 as a possible D gene (6 bases). Per the germline V gene, CDR1 is MNHEY and CDR2 is SVGAGI. V was clipped by 8 bases and J by 8 bases, with 18 bases between them. The CDR3 is made up of 13 amino acids. The chain's CDR3 is CASFSQGLRGYTF. CDR3 DNA: TGTGCCAGCTTTTCGCAGGGGCTGCGGGGCTACACCTTC.